This T cell receptor (beta chain) is from a study of T cell repertoires in cytomegalovirus infection. Overall study: Both CMV infection and a matching HLA type were indicated by public TCR beta signatures.

Regarding the study as a whole: Cumulated frequencies of public TCR beta families served to identify carriers of CMV plus the relevant HLA.

This CDR3 comprises 15 residues. With V trimmed by 2 bases and J by 7 bases, 10 bases remained unmatched. CDR1 and CDR2 (germline): SGHAT, FQNNGV. TCRdb used MiXCR to reprocess the reads, holding one entry per CDR3 protein. The table records about 120,000 distinct CDR3 sequences, 9.5% to 13% of them present only once. For this clonotype: The antigen is not known.

The TCR originated in a human donor in good health (CMV status not recorded). Some clones in this sample may be carry-over from other donors' samples. The chain has TRBV11-2 and TRBJ1-2; TRBD1 aligns across 7 bases. The specimen was PBMCs, sequenced either directly or after in vitro stimulation (not recorded which). The CDR3 reads CASSLSGQIIGGYTF. CDR3 bases: TGTGCCAGCAGCTTATCGGGACAGATTATCGGTGGCTACACCTTC.